A selection of T cell receptor beta chains follows, all from one sample in a study of vaccination effects on CD4 cells after COVID-19. Their specific antigens are unknown. Produced via immunoSEQ multiplex PCR; TCRdb's table is partial and in-frame only. The repertoire holds under 75,000 clones, with 80% as singletons. The source was CD4+ T cells from PBMCs cultured with SARS-CoV-2 spike peptides, collected before COVID-19 vaccination. The source is a human donor who received a COVID-19 vaccine. The CDR3 runs from the conserved cysteine through the conserved F or W. Fields, in order: J gene, V gene, clone size, D gene, CDR3 DNA, CDR3 protein. The D gene is left open where the match is weak. A row's size may be missing; if present it is once, few, many or a size class.

TRBJ2-3 TRBV30 once NA TGTGCCTGGAGTGTAGGATGGCAATATACGCAGTATTTT CAWSVGWQYTQYF
TRBJ1-1 TRBV2 NA NA TGTGCCAGCAGTGCTGGAGGTACTGAAGCTTTCTTT CASSAGGTEAFF
TRBJ2-1 TRBV4-1 NA TRBD2 TGCGCCAGCAGCCAAGGCGGAAGGGCTAGCGGCCTCCTACTAAACTACAATGAGCAGTTCTTC CASSQGGRASGLLLNYNEQFF
TRBJ1-6 TRBV19 NA NA TGTGCCAGTAGTATAGGGCCCGATTCACCCCTCCACTTT CASSIGPDSPLHF
TRBJ1-3 TRBV6-1 NA TRBD1 TGTGCCAGCAGTGAAGACGCAGGGGGTAACACCATATATTTT CASSEDAGGNTIYF
TRBJ2-3 TRBV7-9 few NA TGTGCCAGCAGCTTAGGGTGGACGACAGATACGCAGTATTTT CASSLGWTTDTQYF
TRBJ1-5 TRBV5-4 NA NA TGTGCCAGCAGCTTGGACGATCAGCCCCAGCATTTT CASSLDDQPQHF
TRBJ2-5 TRBV18 NA TRBD2 TGTGCCAGCTCACCAAAGTTAGCGGGCGGTGAGACCCAGTACTTC CASSPKLAGGETQYF
TRBJ2-3 TRBV3-1/TRBV3-2 NA TRBD2 TGTGCCAGCGAACCTAGCGGGGGGCCCGATACGCAGTATTTT CASEPSGGPDTQYF
TRBJ1-1 TRBV4-3 NA NA TGCGCCAGCAGCCAAACATATTCAAACACTGAAGCTTTCTTT CASSQTYSNTEAFF
TRBJ1-5 TRBV7-2 NA NA TGTGCCAGCAGCACCCGCGGGATCGGCAATCAGCCCCAGCATTTT CASSTRGIGNQPQHF
TRBJ1-3 TRBV5-1 NA TRBD1 TGCGCCAGCAGCCCGGGGACAGGCGGAAACACCATATATTTT CASSPGTGGNTIYF
TRBJ1-5 TRBV2 few NA TGTGCCAGCAGTGAGACAGATATCAATCAGCCCCAGCATTTT CASSETDINQPQHF
TRBJ1-2 TRBV2 NA TRBD1 TGTGCCAGCAGTGAAGTTCGGACAGGGCCCTATGGCTACACCTTC CASSEVRTGPYGYTF
TRBJ2-2 TRBV24-1 NA NA TGTGCCGTGGCCCGGTTTGGCACCGGGGAGCTGTTTTTT CAVARFGTGELFF